These 7 T cell receptor beta chains were sequenced from one sample in a study of shared clonotypes between healthy human individuals. The naive CD8 subset, CD45RO-negative cells positively selected for CCR7, excluded terminally differentiated effector memory CD45RA+ cells. Measured with immunoSEQ multiplex PCR; TCRdb has only the in-frame clones, and not every one. The sample has hundreds of thousands of clones; more than 85% are singletons. Input material: naive CD8+ T cells sorted from blood. The receptors here all came from a man aged 25 to 40 in good health.

The genes are TRBV6-5 and TRBJ2-7; D is undetermined. V dropped 6 bases and J dropped 0 bases, with 12 bases sitting between them. Germline V gives CDR1 MNHEY, CDR2 SVGAGI. This CDR3 is 14 amino acids long. For the CDR3, the DNA is TGTGCCAGCAGCCCGAGCCTTAGCTCCTACGAGCAGTACTTC. Protein sequence: CASSPSLSSYEQYF.

This clone showed up just once. The rearrangement uses TRBV6-4 and TRBJ1-1; unclear D gene. V gave up 4 bases and J gave up 3 bases, with 12 bases separating them. The CDR3 is 14 amino acids. The germline gives CDR1 MRHNA, CDR2 SNTAGT. The CDR3 DNA is TGTGCCAGCAGTGTAGGATCAACGGACACTGAAGCTTTCTTT. Residues: CASSVGSTDTEAFF.

The V gene is TRBV11-2, the J gene TRBJ2-7, with TRBD2 identical over 11 bases. J lost 7 bases, V lost 2 bases, and 10 bases had no gene match. CDR3 size: 16 residues. Germline V gene lookup returns CDR1 SGHAT and CDR2 FQNNGV. CDR3 amino acids: CASSLHLAGTSGEQYF. In nucleotides, the CDR3 is TGTGCCAGCAGCTTACACCTCGCCGGGACTAGCGGTGAGCAGTACTTC.

This chain uses TRBV29-1 with TRBJ1-2; D remains unclear. V was clipped by 7 bases and J by 2 bases, with 14 bases between them. Germline CDR1 SQVTM, CDR2 ANQGSEA. The CDR3 is 13 residues long. As DNA, the CDR3 is TGCAGCGCTCAAAGGGAGGGCAACTATGGCTACACCTTC. Encoded protein: CSAQREGNYGYTF.

The chain uses TRBV5-6 and TRBJ2-6; D gene uncertain. The CDR3 runs 16 residues. V lost 0 bases to trimming and J lost 1 base, with 8 bases between them. Germline V gives CDR1 SGHDT, CDR2 YYEEEE. CDR3 region: CASSLVLGSGANVLTF. The CDR3 DNA follows: TGTGCCAGCAGCTTGGTCCTAGGGTCTGGGGCCAACGTCCTGACTTTC.

The V gene is TRBV7-6, the J gene TRBJ1-1; 7 bases fit TRBD1. Trimming at V came to 5 bases and at J to 2 bases, leaving 8 bases not matched to a gene. The CDR3 has 15 residues. Per germline, CDR1 SGHVS and CDR2 FNYEAQ. The CDR3 loop reads CASSLGQAGNTEAFF. CDR3 DNA: TGTGCCAGCAGCCTAGGACAGGCCGGAAACACTGAAGCTTTCTTT.

The chain combines TRBV2 with TRBJ1-2, with D maybe TRBD1 (6 bases). Germline V gives CDR1 SNHLY, CDR2 FYNNEI. The CDR3 runs 13 residues. V was trimmed by 10 bases and J by 6 bases, leaving 18 bases between them. CDR3 region: CATPGGRTDGYTF. CDR3 sequence (DNA): TGTGCCACTCCCGGGGGCCGGACCGATGGCTACACCTTC. Supplemented by reference TRBV2 and TRBJ1-2, the full variable domain reads EPEVTQTPSHQVTQMGQEVILRCVPISNHLYFYWYRQILGQKVEFLVSFYNNEISEKSEIFDDQFSVERPDGSNFTLKIRSTKLEDSAMYFCATPGGRTDGYTFGSGTRLTVV.